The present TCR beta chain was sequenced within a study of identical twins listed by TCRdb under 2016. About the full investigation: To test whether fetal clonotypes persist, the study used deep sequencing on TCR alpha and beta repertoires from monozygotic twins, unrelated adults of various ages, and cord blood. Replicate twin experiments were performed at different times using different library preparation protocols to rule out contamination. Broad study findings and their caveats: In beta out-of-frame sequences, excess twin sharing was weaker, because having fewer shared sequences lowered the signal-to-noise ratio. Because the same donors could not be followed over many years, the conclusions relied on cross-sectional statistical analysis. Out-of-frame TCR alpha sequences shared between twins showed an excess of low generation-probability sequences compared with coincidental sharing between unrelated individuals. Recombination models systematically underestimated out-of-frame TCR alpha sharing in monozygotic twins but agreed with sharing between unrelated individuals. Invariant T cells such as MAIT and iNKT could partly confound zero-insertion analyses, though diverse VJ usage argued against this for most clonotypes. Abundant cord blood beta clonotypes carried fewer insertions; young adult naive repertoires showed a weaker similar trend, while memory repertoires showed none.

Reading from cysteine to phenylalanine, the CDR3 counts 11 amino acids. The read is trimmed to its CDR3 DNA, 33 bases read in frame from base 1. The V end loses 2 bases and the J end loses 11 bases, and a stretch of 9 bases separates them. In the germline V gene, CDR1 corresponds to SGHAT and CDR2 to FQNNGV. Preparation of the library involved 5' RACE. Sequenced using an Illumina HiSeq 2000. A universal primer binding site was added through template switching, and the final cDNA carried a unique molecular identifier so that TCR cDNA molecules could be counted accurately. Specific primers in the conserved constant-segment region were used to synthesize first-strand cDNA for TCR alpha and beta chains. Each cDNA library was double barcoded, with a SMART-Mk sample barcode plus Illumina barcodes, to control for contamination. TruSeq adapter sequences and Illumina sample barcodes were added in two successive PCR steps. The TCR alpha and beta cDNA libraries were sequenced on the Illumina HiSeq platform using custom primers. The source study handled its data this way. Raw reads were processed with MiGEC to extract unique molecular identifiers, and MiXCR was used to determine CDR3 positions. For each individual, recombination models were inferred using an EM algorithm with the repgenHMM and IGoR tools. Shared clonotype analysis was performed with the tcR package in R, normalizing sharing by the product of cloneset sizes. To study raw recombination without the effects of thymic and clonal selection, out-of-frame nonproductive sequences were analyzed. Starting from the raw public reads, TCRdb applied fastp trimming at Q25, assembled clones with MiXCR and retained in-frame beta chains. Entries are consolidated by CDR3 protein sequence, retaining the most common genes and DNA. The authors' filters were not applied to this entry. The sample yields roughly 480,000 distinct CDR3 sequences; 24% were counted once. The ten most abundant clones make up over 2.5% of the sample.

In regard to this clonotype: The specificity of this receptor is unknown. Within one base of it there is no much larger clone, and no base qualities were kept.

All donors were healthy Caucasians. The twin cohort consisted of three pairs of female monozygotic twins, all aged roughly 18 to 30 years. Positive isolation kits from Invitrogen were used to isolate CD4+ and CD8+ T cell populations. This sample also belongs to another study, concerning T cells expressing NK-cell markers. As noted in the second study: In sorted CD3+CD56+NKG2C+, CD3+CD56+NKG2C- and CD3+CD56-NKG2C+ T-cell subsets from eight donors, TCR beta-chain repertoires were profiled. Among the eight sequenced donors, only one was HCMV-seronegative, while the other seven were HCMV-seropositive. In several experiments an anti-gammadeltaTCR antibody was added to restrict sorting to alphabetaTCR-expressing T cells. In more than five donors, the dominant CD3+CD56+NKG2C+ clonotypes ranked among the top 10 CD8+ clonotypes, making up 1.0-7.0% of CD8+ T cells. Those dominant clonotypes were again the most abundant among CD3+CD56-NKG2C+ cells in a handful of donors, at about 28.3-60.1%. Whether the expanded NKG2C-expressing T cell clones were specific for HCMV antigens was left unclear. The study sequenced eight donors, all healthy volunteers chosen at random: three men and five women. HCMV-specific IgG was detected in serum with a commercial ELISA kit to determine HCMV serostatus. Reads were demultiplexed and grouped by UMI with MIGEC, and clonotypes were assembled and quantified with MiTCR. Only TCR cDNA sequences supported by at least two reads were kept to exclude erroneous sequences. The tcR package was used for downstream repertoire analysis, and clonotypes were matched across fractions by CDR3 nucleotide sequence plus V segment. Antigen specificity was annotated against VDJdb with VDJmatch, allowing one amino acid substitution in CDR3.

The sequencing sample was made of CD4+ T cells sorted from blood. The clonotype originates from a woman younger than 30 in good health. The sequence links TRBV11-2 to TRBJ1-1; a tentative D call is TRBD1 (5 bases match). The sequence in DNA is TGTGCCAGCAGCTTACGGGGCGCCGCTTTCTTT. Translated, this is CASSLRGAAFF.